This entry concerns a single TCR beta chain. Per the authors' pipeline: The authors estimated nucleated cell counts from reference gene primer amplification. The method was immunoSEQ multiplex PCR; TCRdb's version includes in-frame clones alone and lacks a portion of them. V, J and clone size derive from that table, while D and trimming were established from the DNA sequence. The sample yields 160,000 or so clones, approximately 90% seen once. Trimming removed 6 bases from V and 3 bases from J, with 12 bases in between. Germline lookup yields CDR1 SNHLY and CDR2 FYNNEI. The CDR3 spans 13 residues. This specimen belongs to a study of blood T cell repertoires in COVID-19. Study information: Samples of COVID-19 (acute and convalescent) were obtained from the United States, Italy and Spain. The analysed material was cDNA or gDNA that came from T cells, B-cell-depleted T cells, or PBMCs.

The clonotype originates from a woman aged 40 to 55 with acute or convalescent COVID-19. The J gene is TRBJ2-7, the V gene TRBV2, with D perhaps TRBD1 (5 bases). The sample consisted of peripheral blood. The CDR3 nucleotides read TGTGCCAGCAGCGGTGACAGCGTCTACGAGCAGTACTTC. Translating it yields CASSGDSVYEQYF.